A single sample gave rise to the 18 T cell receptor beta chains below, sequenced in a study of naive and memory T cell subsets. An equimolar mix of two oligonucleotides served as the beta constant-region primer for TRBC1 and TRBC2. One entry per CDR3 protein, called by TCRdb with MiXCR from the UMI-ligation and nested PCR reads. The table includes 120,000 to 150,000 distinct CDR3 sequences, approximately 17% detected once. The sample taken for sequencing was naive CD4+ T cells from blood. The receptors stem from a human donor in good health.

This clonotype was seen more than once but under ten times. CDR3 in amino acids: CASSRQRASTDTQYF. Written as DNA, the CDR3 is TGTGCCAGCAGTCGTCAACGGGCTAGCACAGATACGCAGTATTTT. The genes are TRBV12-3 or TRBV12-4 and TRBJ2-3; D gene unclear. Trimming took off 5 bases at V and 0 bases at J, with 12 bases between the two ends. The CDR3 runs to 15 residues.

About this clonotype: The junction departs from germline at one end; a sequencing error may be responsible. This CDR3 reads CASNLQGPRTDAQYF. CDR3 in DNA: TGTGCCAGCAACCTGCAGGGACCCCGTACAGATGCGCAGTATTTT. The V call is TRBV6-6, the J call TRBJ2-3; D may match TRBD1 or TRBD2 (5 bases each). Germline V gene lookup returns CDR1 MNHNY and CDR2 SVGAGI (reference sequence). The CDR3 is 15 amino acids.

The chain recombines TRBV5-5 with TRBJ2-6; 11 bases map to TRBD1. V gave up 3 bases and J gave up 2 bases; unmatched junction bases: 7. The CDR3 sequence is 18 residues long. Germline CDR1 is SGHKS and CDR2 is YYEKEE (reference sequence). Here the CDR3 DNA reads TGTGCCAGCAGCTGGACCGGGACAGGGGGTGCTGGGGCCAACGTCCTGACTTTC. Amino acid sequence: CASSWTGTGGAGANVLTF. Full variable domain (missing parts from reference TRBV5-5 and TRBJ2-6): DAGVTQSPTHLIKTRGQQVTLRCSPISGHKSVSWYQQVLGQGPQFIFQYYEKEERGRGNFPDRFSARQFPNYSSELNVNALLLGDSALYLCASSWTGTGGAGANVLTFGAGSRLTVL.

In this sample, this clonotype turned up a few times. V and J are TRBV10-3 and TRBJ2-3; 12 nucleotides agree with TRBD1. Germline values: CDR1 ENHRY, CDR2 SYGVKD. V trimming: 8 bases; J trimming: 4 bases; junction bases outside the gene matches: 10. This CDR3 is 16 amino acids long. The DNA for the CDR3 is TGTGCCATCGGGGAAAGCGGGACAGGGGGCCCAGATACGCAGTATTTT. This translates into CAIGESGTGGPDTQYF.

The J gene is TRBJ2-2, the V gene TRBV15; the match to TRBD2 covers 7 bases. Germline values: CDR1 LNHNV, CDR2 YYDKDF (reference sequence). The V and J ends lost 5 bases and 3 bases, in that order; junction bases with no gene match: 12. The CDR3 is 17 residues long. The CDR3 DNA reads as TGTGCCACCAGCTCCCGACTAGCCGCCGGCGACACCGGGGAGCTGTTTTTT. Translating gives CATSSRLAAGDTGELFF.

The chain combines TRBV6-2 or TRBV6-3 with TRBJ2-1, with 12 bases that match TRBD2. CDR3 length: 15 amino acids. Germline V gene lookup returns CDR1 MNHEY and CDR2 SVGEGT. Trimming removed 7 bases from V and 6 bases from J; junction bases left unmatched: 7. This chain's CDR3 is CASTRLAGDFNEQFF. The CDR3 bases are TGTGCCAGCACAAGACTAGCGGGAGACTTCAATGAGCAGTTCTTC.

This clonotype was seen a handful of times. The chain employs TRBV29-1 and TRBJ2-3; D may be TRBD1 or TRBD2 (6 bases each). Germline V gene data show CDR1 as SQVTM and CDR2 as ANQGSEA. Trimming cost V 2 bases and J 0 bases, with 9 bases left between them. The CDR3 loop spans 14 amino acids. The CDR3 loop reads CSVEQGTSTDTQYF. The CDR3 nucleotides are TGCAGCGTTGAACAGGGGACTAGCACAGATACGCAGTATTTT.

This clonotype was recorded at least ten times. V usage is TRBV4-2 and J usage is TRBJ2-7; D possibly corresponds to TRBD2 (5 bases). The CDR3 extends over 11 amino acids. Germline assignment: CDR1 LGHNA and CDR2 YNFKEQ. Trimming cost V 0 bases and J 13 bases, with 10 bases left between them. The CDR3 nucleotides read TGTGCCAGCAGCCAAGAGGCGGGCATCTACTTC. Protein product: CASSQEAGIYF.

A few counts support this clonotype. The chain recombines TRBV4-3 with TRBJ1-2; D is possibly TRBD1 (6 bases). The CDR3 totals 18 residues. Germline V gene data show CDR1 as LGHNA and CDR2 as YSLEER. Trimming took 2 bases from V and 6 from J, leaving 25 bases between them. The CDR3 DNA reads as TGCGCCAGCAGCCAACTGATACAGGGACGGAGTATTAGGGATGGCTACACCTTC. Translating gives CASSQLIQGRSIRDGYTF.

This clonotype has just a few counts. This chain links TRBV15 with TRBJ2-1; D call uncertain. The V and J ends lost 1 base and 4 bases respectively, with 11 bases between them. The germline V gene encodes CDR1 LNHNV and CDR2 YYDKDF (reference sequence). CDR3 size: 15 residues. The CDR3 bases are TGTGCCACCAGCAGAGGCCGAAGTATATACAATGAGCAGTTCTTC. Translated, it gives CATSRGRSIYNEQFF.

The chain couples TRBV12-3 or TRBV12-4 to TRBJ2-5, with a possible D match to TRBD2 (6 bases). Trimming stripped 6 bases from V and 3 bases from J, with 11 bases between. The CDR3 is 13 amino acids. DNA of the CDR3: TGTGCCAGCAGCCGCGGGGAAGAAGAGACCCAGTACTTC. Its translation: CASSRGEEETQYF.

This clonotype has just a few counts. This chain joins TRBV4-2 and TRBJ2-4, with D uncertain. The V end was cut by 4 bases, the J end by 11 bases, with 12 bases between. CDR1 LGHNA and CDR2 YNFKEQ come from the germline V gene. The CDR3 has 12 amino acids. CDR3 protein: CASSPTAEVQYF. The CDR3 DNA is TGTGCCAGCAGCCCCACAGCAGAAGTTCAGTACTTC.

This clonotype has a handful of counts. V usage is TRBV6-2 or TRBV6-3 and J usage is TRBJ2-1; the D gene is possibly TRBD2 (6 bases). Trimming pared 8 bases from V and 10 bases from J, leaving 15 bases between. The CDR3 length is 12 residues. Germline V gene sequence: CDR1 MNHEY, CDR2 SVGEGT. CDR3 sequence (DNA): TGTGCCAGCTCAACCAGCGGGCTGGAGCAGTTCTTC. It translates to CASSTSGLEQFF.

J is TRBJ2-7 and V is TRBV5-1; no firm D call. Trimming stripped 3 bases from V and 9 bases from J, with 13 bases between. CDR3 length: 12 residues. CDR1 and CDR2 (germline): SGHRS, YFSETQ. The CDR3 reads CASSWGGQGQYF. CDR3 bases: TGCGCCAGCAGCTGGGGTGGTCAAGGGCAGTACTTC.

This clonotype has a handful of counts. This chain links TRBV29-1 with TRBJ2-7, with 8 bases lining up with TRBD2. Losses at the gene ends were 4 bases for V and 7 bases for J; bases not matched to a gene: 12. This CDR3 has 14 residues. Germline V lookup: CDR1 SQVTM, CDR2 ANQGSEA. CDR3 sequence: CSVVVRGGAGEQYF. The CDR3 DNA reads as TGCAGCGTTGTGGTCCGGGGGGGAGCGGGTGAGCAGTACTTC.

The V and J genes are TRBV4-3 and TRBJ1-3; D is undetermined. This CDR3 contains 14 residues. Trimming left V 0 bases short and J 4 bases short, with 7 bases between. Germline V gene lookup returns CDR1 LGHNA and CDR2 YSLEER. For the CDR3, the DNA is TGCGCCAGCAGCCAAGACCGCCGGGGAAACACCATATATTTT. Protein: CASSQDRRGNTIYF.

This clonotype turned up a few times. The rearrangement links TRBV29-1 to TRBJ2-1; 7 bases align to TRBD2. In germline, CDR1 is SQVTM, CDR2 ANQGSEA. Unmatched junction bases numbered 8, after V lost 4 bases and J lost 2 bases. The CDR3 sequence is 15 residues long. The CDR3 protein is CSVGRGLQTYNEQFF. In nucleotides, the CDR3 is TGCAGCGTTGGTAGGGGACTACAAACCTACAATGAGCAGTTCTTC.

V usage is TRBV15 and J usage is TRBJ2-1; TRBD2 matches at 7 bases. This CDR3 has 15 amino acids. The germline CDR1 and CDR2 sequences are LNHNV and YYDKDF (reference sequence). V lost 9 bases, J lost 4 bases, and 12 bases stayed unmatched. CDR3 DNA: TGTGCCACTACTCTCCGACTAGCTGCTTACAATGAGCAGTTCTTC. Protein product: CATTLRLAAYNEQFF.